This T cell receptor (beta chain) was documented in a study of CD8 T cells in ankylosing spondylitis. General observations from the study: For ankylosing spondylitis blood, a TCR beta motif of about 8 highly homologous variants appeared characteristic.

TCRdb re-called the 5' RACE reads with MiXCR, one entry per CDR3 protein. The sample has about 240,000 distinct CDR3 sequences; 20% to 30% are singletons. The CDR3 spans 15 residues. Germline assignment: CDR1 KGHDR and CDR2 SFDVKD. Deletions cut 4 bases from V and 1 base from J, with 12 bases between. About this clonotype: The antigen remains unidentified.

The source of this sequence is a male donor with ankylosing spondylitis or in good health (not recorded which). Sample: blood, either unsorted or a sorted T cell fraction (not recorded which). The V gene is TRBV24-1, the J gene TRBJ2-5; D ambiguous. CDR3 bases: TGTGCCACCAGTGACTTCTCAAGAGGCCAAGAGACCCAGTACTTC. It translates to CATSDFSRGQETQYF.